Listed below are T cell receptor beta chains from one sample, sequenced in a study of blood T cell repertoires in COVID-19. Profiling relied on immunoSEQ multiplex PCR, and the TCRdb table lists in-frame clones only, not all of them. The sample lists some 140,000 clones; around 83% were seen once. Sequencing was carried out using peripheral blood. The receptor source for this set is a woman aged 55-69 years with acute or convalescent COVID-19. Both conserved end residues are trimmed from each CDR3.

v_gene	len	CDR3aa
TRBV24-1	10	ATSVSDRELF
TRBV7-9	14	ASSLGTGTGNQPQH
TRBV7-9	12	ASSPGGNLYGYT
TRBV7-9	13	ASSLQGARGYGYT
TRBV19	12	ASSIQGNTGELF
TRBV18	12	ASSLTGSEETQY
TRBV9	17	ASSVEFGRGHANTGELF
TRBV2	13	ASSGTSAYTDTQY
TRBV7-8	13	ASSLSGVMNTEAF
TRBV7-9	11	ASSYRERGELF
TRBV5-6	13	ASSWAGAPGETQY
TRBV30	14	AWSDLSGGAKETQY
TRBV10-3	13	ATRDSARVTYEQY
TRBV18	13	ASSPGDRGNTEAF
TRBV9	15	ASAPRASGVTYNEQF
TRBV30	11	AWSRGGANVLT
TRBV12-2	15	ASRLVGVWSLYNEQF
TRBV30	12	AWSVAGIQETQY
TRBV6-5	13	ASTKTTGGMKTQY
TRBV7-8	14	ASSLGGSGDDNEQF
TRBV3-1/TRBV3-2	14	ASSLREGQGGIGYT
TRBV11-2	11	ASSFTGNQPQH